The clone carrying this T cell receptor beta chain appeared a single time. Its antigen is unknown. These data originate in a study of T cell responses to AZD1222 COVID-19 vaccine. Findings and limits, study-wide: The number of AZD1222 recipients seropositive at baseline was only five to seven.

The assay was immunoSEQ multiplex PCR, and TCRdb's table has in-frame clones only and misses some. Seen here are some 120,000 clones, 70% to 90% observed once, and the top ten hold approximately 9.4%. Per germline, CDR1 KGHSH and CDR2 LQKENI. The CDR3 is 18 residues long. Trimming cost V 3 bases and J 0 bases; bases outside gene matches: 12. The V and J genes are TRBV18 and TRBJ2-5; 8 bases agree with TRBD2. The sequence derives from an adult who received the AZD1222 COVID-19 vaccine. The sample in question was peripheral blood, obtained 28 days after the second AZD1222 dose. The CDR3 sequence: CASSPAGGLAGNQETQYF. CDR3 bases: TGTGCCAGCTCACCGGCCGGTGGGCTAGCGGGTAACCAAGAGACCCAGTACTTC.